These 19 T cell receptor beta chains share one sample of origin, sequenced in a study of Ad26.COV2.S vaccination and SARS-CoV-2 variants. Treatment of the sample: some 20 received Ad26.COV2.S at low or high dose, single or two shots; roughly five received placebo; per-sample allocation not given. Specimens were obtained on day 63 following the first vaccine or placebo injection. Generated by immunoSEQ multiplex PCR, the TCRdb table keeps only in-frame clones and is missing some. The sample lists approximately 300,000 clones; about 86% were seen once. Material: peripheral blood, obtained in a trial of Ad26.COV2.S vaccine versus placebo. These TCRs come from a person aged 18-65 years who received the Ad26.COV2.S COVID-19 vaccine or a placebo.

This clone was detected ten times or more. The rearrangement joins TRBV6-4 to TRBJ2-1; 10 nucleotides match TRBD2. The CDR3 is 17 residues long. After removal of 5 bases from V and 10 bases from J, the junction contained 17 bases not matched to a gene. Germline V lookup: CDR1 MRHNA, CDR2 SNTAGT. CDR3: CASSTHPSSGGQGEQFF. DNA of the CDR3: TGTGCCAGCAGTACTCATCCTTCTAGCGGGGGTCAGGGAGAGCAGTTCTTC.

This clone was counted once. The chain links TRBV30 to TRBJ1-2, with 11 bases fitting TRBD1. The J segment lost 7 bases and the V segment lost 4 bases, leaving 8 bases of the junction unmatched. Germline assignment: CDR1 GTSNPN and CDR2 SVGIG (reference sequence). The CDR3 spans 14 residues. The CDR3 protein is CAWKEGQGALGYTF. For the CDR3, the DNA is TGTGCCTGGAAGGAAGGACAGGGGGCGCTTGGCTACACCTTC.

In DNA, the CDR3 is TGTGCCAGCTCACCCCCTTACGGGGGGGCTGAGCAGTTCTTC. This translates into CASSPPYGGAEQFF. The chain uses TRBV18 and TRBJ2-1; 8 nucleotides align to TRBD2. Germline CDR1 reads KGHSH; CDR2 reads LQKENI. With V trimmed by 3 bases and J by 9 bases, 7 bases remained unmatched. CDR3 length: 14 residues.

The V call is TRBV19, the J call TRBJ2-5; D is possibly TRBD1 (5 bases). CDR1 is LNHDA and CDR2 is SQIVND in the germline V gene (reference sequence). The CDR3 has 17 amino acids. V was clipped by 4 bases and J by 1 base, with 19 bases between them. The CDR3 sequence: CASSRAKATASQETQYF. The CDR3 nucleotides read TGTGCCAGTAGTAGAGCTAAGGCGACAGCGTCCCAAGAGACCCAGTACTTC.

In nucleotides, the CDR3 is TGTGCCAGCAGCATTTGGACAGGCTACAATGAGCAGTTCTTC. Encoded protein: CASSIWTGYNEQFF. The chain is built from TRBV9 and TRBJ2-1, with 7 bases aligning to TRBD1. The CDR3 is 14 residues long. Germline loops: CDR1 SGDLS, CDR2 YYNGEE. With V trimmed by 4 bases and J by 3 bases, 4 bases remained unmatched.

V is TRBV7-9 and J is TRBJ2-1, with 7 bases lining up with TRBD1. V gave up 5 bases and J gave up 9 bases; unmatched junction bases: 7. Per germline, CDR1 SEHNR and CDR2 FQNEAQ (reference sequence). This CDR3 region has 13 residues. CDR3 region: CASSTGAELEQFF. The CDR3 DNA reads TGTGCCAGCAGCACAGGGGCAGAACTTGAGCAGTTCTTC.

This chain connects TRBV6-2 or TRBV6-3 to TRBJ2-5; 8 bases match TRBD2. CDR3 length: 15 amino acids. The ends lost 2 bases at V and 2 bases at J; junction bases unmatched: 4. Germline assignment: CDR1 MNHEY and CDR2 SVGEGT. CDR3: CASSYITSGQETQYF. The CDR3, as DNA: TGTGCCAGCAGTTACATCACTAGCGGACAAGAGACCCAGTACTTC.

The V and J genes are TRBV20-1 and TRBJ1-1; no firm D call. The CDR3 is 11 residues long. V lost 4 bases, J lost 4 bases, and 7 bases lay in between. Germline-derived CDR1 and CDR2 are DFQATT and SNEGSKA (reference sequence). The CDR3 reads CSANGRTEAFF. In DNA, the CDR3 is TGCAGTGCTAACGGACGCACTGAAGCTTTCTTT.

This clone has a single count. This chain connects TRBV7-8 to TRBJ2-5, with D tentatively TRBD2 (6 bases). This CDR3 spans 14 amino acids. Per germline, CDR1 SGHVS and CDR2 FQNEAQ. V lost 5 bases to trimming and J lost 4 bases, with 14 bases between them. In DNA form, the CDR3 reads TGTGCCAGCAGCCTGGGACTGGGAACAGAGACCCAGTACTTC. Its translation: CASSLGLGTETQYF.

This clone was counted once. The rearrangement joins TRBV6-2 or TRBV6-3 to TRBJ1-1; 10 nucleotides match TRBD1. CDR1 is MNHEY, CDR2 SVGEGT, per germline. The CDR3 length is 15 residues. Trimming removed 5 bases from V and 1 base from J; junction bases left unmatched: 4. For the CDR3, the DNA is TGTGCCAGCAGTGACTGGACAGGGGGGAACACTGAAGCTTTCTTT. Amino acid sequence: CASSDWTGGNTEAFF.

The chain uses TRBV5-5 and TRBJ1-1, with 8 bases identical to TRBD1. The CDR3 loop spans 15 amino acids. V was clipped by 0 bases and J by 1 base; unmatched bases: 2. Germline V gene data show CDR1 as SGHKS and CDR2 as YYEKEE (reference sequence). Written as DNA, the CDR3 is TGTGCCAGCAGCTTGGGGACAGGGTGGAACACTGAAGCTTTCTTT. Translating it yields CASSLGTGWNTEAFF.

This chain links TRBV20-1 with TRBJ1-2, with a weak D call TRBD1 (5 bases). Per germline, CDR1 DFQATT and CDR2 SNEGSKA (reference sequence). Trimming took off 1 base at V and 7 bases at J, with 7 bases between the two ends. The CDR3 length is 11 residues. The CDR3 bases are TGCAGTGCTAGAGGCCAGGGTGGCTACACCTTC. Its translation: CSARGQGGYTF.

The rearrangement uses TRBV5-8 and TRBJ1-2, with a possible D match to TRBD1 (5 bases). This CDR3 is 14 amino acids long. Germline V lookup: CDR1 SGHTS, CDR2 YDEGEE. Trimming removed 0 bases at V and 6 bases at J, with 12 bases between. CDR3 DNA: TGTGCCAGCAGCTTGGAGGGGCTCTGGGATGGCTACACCTTC. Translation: CASSLEGLWDGYTF.

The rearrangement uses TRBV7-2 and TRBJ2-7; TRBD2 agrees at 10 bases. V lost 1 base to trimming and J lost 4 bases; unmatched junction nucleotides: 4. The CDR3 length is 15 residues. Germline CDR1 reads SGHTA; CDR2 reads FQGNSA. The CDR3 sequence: CASSLVAGGTYEQYF. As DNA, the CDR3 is TGTGCCAGCAGCTTAGTAGCGGGGGGCACGTACGAGCAGTACTTC.

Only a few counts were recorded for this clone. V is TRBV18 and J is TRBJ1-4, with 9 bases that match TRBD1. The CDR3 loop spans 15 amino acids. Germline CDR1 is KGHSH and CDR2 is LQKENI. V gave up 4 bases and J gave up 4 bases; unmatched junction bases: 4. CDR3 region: CASSLSGQGNEKLFF. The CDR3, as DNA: TGTGCCAGCTCACTTTCGGGACAGGGTAATGAAAAACTGTTTTTT. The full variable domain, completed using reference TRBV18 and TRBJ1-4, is NAGVMQNPRHLVRRRGQEARLRCSPMKGHSHVYWYRQLPEEGLKFMVYLQKENIIDESGMPKERFSAEFPKEGPSILRIQQVVRGDSAAYFCASSLSGQGNEKLFFGSGTQLSVL.

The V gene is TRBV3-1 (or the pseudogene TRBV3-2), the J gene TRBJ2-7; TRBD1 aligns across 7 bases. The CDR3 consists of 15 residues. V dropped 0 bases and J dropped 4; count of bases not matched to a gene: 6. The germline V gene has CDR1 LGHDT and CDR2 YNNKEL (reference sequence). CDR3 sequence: CASSQESHRGYEQYF. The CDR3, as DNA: TGTGCCAGCAGCCAAGAGAGCCACAGGGGATACGAGCAGTACTTC.

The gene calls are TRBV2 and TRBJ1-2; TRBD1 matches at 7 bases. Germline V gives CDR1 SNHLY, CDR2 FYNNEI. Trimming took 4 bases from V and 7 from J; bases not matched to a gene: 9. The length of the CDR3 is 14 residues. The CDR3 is CASSGNRGRGGYTF. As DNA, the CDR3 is TGTGCCAGCAGTGGCAACAGGGGCCGTGGTGGCTACACCTTC.

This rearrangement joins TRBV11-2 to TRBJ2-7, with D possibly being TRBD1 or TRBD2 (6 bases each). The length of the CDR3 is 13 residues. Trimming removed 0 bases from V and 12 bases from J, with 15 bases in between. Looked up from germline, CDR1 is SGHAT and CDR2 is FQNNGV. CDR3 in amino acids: CASSLEPLGGGYF. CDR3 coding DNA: TGTGCCAGCAGCTTAGAACCGCTTGGAGGGGGGTACTTC.

The CDR3, as DNA: TGTGCCAGCAGCCTGCTAGCGGGGGTTTCCTACAATGAGCAGTTCTTC. Its protein is CASSLLAGVSYNEQFF. The V gene is TRBV7-8, the J gene TRBJ2-1; 10 bases line up with TRBD2. Losses at the gene ends were 5 bases for V and 1 base for J; bases not matched to a gene: 5. The V gene's germline CDR1 is SGHVS and CDR2 FQNEAQ. The CDR3 runs 16 residues.